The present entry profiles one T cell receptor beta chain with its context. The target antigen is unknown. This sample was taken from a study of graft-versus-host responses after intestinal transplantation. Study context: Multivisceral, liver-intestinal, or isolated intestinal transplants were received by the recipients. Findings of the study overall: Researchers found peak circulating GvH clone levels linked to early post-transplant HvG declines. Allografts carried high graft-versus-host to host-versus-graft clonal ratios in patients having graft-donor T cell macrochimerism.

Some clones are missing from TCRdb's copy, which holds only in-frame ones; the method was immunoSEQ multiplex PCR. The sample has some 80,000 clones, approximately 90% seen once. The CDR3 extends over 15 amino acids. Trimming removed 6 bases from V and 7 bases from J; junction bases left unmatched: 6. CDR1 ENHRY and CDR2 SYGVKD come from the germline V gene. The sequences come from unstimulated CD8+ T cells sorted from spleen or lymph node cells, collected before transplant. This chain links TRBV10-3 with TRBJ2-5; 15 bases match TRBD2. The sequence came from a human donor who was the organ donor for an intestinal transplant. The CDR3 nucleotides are TGTGCCATCAGCATAAGGACTAGCGGGGGGGTGACCCAGTACTTC. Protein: CAISIRTSGGVTQYF.